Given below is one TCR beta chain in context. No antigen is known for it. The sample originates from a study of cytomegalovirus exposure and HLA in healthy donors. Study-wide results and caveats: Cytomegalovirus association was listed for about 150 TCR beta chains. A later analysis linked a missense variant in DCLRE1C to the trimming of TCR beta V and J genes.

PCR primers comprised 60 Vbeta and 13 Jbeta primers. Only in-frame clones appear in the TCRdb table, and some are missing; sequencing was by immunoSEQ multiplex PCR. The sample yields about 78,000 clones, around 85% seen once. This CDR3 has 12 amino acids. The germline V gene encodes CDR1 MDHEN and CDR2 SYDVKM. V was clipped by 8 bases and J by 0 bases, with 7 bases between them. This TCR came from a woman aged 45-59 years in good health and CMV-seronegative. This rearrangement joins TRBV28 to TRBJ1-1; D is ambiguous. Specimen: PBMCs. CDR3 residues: CASAALNTEAFF. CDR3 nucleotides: TGTGCCAGCGCTGCGTTGAACACTGAAGCTTTCTTT.